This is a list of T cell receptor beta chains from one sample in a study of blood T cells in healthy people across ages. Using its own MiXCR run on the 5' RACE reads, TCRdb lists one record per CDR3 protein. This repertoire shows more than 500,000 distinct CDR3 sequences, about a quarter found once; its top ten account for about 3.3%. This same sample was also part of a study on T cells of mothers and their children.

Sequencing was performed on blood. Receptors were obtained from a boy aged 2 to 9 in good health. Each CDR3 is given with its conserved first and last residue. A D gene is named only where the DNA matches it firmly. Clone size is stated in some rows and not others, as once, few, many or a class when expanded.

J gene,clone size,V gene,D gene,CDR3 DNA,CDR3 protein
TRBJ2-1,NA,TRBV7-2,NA,TGTGCCAGCAGCTTAGTAGAGTGGGGCAATGAGCAGTTCTTC,CASSLVEWGNEQFF
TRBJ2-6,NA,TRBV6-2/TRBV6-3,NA,TGTGCCAGCAACCGACCGGCGGGCCCTGGGGCCAACATCCTGACTTTC,CASNRPAGPGANILTF
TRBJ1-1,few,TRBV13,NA,TGTGCCAGCAGCTTAGGTGCATACACTGAAGCTTTCTTT,CASSLGAYTEAFF
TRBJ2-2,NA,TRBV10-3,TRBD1,TGTGCCATCAGTAATGACAGGGGAGACACCGGGGAGCTGTTTTTT,CAISNDRGDTGELFF
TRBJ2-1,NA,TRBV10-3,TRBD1,TGTGCCATCGGGACAGGCTTCTACAATGAGCAGTTCTTC,CAIGTGFYNEQFF
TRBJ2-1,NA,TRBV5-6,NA,TGTGCCAGCAGCTCCCGCTGGCGGGACCCCTACAATGAGCAGTTCTTC,CASSSRWRDPYNEQFF
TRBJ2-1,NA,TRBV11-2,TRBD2,TGTGCCAGCAGCTTACGTCCGACTAGCGGGGGGCCCCCTTACAATGAGCAGTTCTTC,CASSLRPTSGGPPYNEQFF
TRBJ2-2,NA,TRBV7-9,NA,TGTGCCAGCAGCCGGGCCCTAGCGAAGAACACCGGGGAGCTGTTTTTT,CASSRALAKNTGELFF
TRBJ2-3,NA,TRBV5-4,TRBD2,TGTGCCAGCAGCTTGCTAGCGGGGGGACCGCAGTATTTT,CASSLLAGGPQYF
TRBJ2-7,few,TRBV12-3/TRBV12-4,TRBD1,TGTGCCAGCAGCATTACAGGGGGCTTCACCTACGAGCAGTACTTC,CASSITGGFTYEQYF
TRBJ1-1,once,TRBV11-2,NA,TGTGCCAGCAGTTTAAACCCCAGGGGTAACACTGAAGCTTTCTTT,CASSLNPRGNTEAFF
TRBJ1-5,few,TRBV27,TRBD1,TGTGCCAGCAGTATACTGGGACAGAGAAATCAGCCCCAGCATTTT,CASSILGQRNQPQHF
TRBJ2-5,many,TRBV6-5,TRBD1,TGTGCCAGCCGACAGGGTGACCAAGAGACCCAGTACTTC,CASRQGDQETQYF
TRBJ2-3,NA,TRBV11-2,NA,TGTGCCAGCAGCTTTTACGAGGATACGCACTATTTT,CASSFYEDTHYF
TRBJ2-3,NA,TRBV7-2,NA,TGTGCCAGCAGCTTCCCAGGGGGACTCACAGATACGCAGTATTTT,CASSFPGGLTDTQYF
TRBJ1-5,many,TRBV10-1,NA,TGCGCCAGCAGTGAGGCCCGGGGACAGCCCCAGCATTTT,CASSEARGQPQHF
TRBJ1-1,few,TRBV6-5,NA,TGTGCCACTTCCTTCAGGGCCTCGATGAACACTGAAGCTTTCTTT,CATSFRASMNTEAFF
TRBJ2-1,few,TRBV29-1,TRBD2,TGCAGCGTTGCCAGGAGACTAGCGGGCCTGGGCTACAATGAGCAGTTCTTC,CSVARRLAGLGYNEQFF
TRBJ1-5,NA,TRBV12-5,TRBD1,TGTGCTAGTGGTTTGGTAGGGGGCTATCAGCCCCAGCATTTT,CASGLVGGYQPQHF
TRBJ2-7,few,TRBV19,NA,TGTGCCAGTAGTATATCGGCGGGGCTAACCTACGAGCAGTACTTC,CASSISAGLTYEQYF
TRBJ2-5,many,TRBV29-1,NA,TGCAGCGCGATGACGGGTGAGACCCAGTACTTC,CSAMTGETQYF
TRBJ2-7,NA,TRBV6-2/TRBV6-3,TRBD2,TGTGCCAGCAGTCCCGTGGAGCGGGGGACCTACGAGCAGTACTTC,CASSPVERGTYEQYF
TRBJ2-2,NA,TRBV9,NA,TGTGCCAGCAGCGTAGACAGGGCCACCGGGGAGCTGTTTTTT,CASSVDRATGELFF
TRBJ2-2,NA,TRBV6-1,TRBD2,TGTGCCAGCGGGCGTCCTAGCGGGGGCGTCACCGGGGAGCTGTTTTTT,CASGRPSGGVTGELFF
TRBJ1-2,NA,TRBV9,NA,TGTGCCAGCAGCGAAGGAGGGTACTATGGCTACACCTTC,CASSEGGYYGYTF
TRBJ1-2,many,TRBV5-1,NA,TGCGCCAGCAGCTTGTCGTCTGGGGACCGCAACTATGGCTACACCTTC,CASSLSSGDRNYGYTF
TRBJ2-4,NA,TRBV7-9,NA,TGTGCCAGCAGCTCCGGGGCGGGACTAGCCAAAAACATTCAGTACTTC,CASSSGAGLAKNIQYF
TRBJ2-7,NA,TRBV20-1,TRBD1,TGCAGTGCTGACCGGGACAGTCACTACGAGCAGTACTTC,CSADRDSHYEQYF
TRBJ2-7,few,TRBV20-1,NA,TGCAGTGCTAGAGATCTAAGCAAACAGCGCAACTACGAGCAGTACTTC,CSARDLSKQRNYEQYF
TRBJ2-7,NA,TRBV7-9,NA,TGTGCCAGCAGCTCGATGGGGGGTAATGGGGGGCGAAACGAGCAGTACTTC,CASSSMGGNGGRNEQYF
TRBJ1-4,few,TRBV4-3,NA,TGCGCCAGCAGCCAGGATAGTCGCCAGGATCAAGAAAAACTGTTTTTT,CASSQDSRQDQEKLFF
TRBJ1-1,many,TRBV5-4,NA,TGTGCCAGCAGCTCCACGGGTGGGAACACTGAAGCTTTCTTT,CASSSTGGNTEAFF
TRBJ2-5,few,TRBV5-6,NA,TGTGCCAGCAGCTTAGTAGTGCAGTATCCCCAAGAGACCCAGTACTTC,CASSLVVQYPQETQYF
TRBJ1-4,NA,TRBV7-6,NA,TGTGCCAGCAGCTTAGGGATGGGACAAAATGAAAAACTGTTTTTT,CASSLGMGQNEKLFF
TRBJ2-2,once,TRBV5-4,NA,TGTGCCAGCAGTTCGGTCAAACCCGGGGAGCTGTTTTTT,CASSSVKPGELFF
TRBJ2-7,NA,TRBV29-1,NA,TGCAGCGCCATGGACAGCGAGTACGATGGGCAGTACTTC,CSAMDSEYDGQYF
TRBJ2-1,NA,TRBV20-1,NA,TGCAGTGCTAGACGAGACCGGGATACCTACAATGAGCAGTTCTTC,CSARRDRDTYNEQFF
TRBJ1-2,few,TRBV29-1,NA,TGCAGCGTTGAGGGGGGAGTAAACTATGGCTACACCTTC,CSVEGGVNYGYTF
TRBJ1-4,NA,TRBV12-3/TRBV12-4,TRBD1,TGTGCCAGCAGTTTAGCCGGACAGGGGGGCAATGAAAAACTGTTTTTT,CASSLAGQGGNEKLFF
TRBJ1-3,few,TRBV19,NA,TGTGCCAGTAGTATGGACGGGGACTCTGGAAACACCATATATTTT,CASSMDGDSGNTIYF
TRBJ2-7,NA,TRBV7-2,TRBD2,TGTGCCAGCAGGACCGACCTTTCTGGGCGGGAGGGCCGGCAGTACTTC,CASRTDLSGREGRQYF
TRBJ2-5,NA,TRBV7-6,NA,TGTGCCAGCAGCTTAGGCCCCCCGGGACCGATCCAGGAGGAGACCCAGTACTTC,CASSLGPPGPIQEETQYF
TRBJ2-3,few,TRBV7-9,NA,TGCGCCAGCAGCCCCTTGGGGGGGGCGGGGGATACGCAGTATTTT,CASSPLGGAGDTQYF
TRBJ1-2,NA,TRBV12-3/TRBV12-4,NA,TGTGCCAGCAGCCCATACACGGCAGGTCCATATGGCTACACCTTC,CASSPYTAGPYGYTF
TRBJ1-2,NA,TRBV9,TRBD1,TGTGCCAGCAGCGGCAACACAGACAGGGTTGGCTACACCTTC,CASSGNTDRVGYTF
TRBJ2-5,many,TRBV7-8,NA,TGTGCCAGCAGCGACCCGGCTTGGGACGGGGAGACCCAGTACTTC,CASSDPAWDGETQYF
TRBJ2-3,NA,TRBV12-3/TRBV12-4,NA,TGTGCCAGCAGTATGAGCGGGAGCACAGATACGCAGTATTTT,CASSMSGSTDTQYF
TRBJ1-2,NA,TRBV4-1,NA,TGCGCCAGCAGCCAAGGAGCGGGGGTGGCGCTGGATATTTATGGTTACACCTTC,CASSQGAGVALDIYGYTF
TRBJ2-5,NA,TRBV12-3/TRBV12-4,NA,TGTGCCAGCACCACGGGTTCAAGGGAGACCCAGTACTTC,CASTTGSRETQYF
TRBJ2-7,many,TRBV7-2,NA,TGTGCCAGCAGCTTATCTGGGTTCTCCTACGAGCAGTACTTC,CASSLSGFSYEQYF
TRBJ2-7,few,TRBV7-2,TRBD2,TGTGCCAGCAGCTTAGGGATGGCGCGGGGGTTCTCCTACGAGCAGTACTTC,CASSLGMARGFSYEQYF
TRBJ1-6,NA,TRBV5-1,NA,TGCGCCAGCAGCTTGGAGGCGGCATTGGGAGCGAATTCACCCCTCCACTTT,CASSLEAALGANSPLHF
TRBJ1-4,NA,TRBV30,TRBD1,TGTGCCTGGTCCCGGGACAGGATGAATGAAAAACTGTTTTTT,CAWSRDRMNEKLFF